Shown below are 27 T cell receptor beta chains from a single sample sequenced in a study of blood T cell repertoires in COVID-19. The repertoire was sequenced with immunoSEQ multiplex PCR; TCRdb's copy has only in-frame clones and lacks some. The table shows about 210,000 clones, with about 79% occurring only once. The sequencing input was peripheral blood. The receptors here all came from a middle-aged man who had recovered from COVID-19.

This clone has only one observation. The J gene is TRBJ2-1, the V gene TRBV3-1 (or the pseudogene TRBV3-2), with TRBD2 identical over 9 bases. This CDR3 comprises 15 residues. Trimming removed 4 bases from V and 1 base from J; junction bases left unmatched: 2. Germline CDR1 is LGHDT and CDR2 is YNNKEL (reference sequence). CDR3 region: CASSLLAGSYNEQFF. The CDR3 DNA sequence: TGTGCCAGCAGCCTACTAGCGGGTTCCTACAATGAGCAGTTCTTC.

For the CDR3, the DNA is TGTGCCTGGAGTGCAGGGACTAGCGGGCGAGATACGCAGTATTTT. It encodes CAWSAGTSGRDTQYF. The gene calls are TRBV30 and TRBJ2-3, with TRBD2 identical over 12 bases. The CDR3 covers 15 residues. Germline-derived CDR1 and CDR2 are GTSNPN and SVGIG (reference sequence). V trimming: 1 base; J trimming: 5 bases; junction bases outside the gene matches: 4.

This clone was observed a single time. The CDR3 region has the DNA TGTGCCAGCAGCCCCAGGACAGGGCCCACCGGGGAGCTGTTTTTT. Translating gives CASSPRTGPTGELFF. The chain has TRBV9 and TRBJ2-2, with 8 bases lining up with TRBD1. V shed 4 bases and J 4 bases; nucleotides not matched to a gene: 6. CDR3 length: 15 residues. Germline V gene lookup returns CDR1 SGDLS and CDR2 YYNGEE.

CDR3 nucleotides: TGCGCCAGCAGCGGGCCGGGACAGTACTCTAGCACAGATACGCAGTATTTT. This gives the protein CASSGPGQYSSTDTQYF. The rearrangement uses TRBV5-1 and TRBJ2-3; TRBD1 matches at 7 bases. Germline V lookup: CDR1 SGHRS, CDR2 YFSETQ. V was pared by 4 bases and J by 0 bases, with 11 bases of the junction left unmatched. The CDR3 contains 17 residues.

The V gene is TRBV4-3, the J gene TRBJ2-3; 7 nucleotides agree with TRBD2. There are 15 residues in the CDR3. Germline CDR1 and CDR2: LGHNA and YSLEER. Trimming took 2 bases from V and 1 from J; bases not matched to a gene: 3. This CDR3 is CASSQSREGTDTQYF. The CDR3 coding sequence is TGCGCCAGCAGCCAAAGTCGGGAGGGCACAGATACGCAGTATTTT.

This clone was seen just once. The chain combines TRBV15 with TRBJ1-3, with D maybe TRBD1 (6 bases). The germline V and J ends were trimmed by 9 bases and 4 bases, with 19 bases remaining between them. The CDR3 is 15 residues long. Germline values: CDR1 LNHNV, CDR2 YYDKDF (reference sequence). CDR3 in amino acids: CATVEDSLGGNTIYF. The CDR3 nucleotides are TGTGCCACAGTGGAGGACAGCTTAGGGGGAAACACCATATATTTT.

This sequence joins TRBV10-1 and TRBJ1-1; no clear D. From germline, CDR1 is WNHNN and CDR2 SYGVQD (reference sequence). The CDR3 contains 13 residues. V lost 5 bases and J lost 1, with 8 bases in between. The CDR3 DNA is TGCGCCAGCAGTTCGGGTTGGAACACTGAAGCTTTCTTT. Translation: CASSSGWNTEAFF.

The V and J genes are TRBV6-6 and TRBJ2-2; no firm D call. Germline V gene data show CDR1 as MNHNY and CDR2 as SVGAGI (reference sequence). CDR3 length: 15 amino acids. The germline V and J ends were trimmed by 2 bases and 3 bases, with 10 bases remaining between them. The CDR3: CASSYVAGYTGELFF. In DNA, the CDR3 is TGTGCCAGCAGTTACGTGGCAGGATACACCGGGGAGCTGTTTTTT.

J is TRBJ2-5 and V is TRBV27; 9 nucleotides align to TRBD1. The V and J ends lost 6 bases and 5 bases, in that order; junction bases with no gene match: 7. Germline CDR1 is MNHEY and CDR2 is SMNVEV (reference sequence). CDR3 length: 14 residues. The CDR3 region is CASRRQGVVETQYF. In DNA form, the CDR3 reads TGTGCCAGCAGAAGACAGGGGGTAGTGGAGACCCAGTACTTC.

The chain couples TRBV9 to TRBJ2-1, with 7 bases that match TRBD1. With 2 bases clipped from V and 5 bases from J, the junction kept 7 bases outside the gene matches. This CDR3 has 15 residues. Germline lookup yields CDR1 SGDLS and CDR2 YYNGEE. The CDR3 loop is CASSVTGTDHNEQFF. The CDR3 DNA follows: TGTGCCAGCAGCGTCACCGGGACAGACCACAATGAGCAGTTCTTC. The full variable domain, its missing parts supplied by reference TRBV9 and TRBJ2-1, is DSGVTQTPKHLITATGQRVTLRCSPRSGDLSVYWYQQSLDQGLQFLIQYYNGEERAKGNILERFSAQQFPDLHSELNLSSLELGDSALYFCASSVTGTDHNEQFFGPGTRLTVL.

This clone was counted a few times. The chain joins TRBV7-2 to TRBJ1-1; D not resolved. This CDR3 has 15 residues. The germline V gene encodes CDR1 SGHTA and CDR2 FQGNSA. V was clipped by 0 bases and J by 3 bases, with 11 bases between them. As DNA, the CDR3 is TGTGCCAGCAGCTTAGCGTGGACTCTATACACTGAAGCTTTCTTT. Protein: CASSLAWTLYTEAFF.

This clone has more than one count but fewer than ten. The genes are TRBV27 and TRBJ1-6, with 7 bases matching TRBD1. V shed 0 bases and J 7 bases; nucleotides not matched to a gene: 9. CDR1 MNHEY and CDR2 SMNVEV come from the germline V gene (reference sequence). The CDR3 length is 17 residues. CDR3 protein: CASSLSVGTVDNSPLHF. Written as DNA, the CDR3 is TGTGCCAGCAGTTTATCTGTTGGGACAGTTGACAATTCACCCCTCCACTTT.

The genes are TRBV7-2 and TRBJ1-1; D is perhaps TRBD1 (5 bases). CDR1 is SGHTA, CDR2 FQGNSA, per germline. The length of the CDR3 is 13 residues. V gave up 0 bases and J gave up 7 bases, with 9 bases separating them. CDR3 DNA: TGTGCCAGCAGCTTAGCGACAGCCGGTGAAGCTTTCTTT. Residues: CASSLATAGEAFF.

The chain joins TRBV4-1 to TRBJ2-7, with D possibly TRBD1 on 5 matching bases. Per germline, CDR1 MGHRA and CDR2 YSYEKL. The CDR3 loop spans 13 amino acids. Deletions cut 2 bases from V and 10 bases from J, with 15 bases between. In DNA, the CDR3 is TGCGCCAGCAGCCAACCTTGGACACCCGGTCAGTACTTC. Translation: CASSQPWTPGQYF.

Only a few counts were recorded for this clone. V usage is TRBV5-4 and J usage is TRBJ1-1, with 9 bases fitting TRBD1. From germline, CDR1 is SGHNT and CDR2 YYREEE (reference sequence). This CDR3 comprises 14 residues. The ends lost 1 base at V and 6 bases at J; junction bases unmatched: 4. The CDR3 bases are TGTGCCAGCAGCTTGAAGTGGACAGGGGCTGAAGCTTTCTTT. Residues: CASSLKWTGAEAFF.

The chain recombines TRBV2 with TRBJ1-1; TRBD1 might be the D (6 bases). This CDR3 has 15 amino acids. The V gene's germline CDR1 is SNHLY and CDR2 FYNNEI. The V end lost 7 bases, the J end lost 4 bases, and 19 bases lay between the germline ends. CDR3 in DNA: TGTGCCAGCACCCTCTGGGTGGGGGCTCCCACTGAAGCTTTCTTT. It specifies CASTLWVGAPTEAFF.

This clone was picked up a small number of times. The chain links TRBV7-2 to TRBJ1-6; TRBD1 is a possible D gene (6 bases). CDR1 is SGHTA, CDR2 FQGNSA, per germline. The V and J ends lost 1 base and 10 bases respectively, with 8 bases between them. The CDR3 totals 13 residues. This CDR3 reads CASSLDRESPLHF. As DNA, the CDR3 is TGTGCCAGCAGCTTAGACAGGGAATCACCCCTCCACTTT.

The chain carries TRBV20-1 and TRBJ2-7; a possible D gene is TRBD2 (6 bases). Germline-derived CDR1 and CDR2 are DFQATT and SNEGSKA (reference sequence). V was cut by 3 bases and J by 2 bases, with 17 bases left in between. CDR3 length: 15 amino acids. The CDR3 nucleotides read TGCAGTGCTAGTCGGGGTTTGGAGGGCACCTACGAGCAGTACTTC. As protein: CSASRGLEGTYEQYF.

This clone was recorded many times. This CDR3 reads CASSIMAGQGDYGYTF. In DNA, the CDR3 is TGTGCCAGTAGTATCATGGCGGGACAGGGGGACTATGGCTACACCTTC. The V call is TRBV19, the J call TRBJ1-2, with TRBD1 matching 11 bases. The CDR3 is 16 residues long. Germline V gene sequence: CDR1 LNHDA, CDR2 SQIVND (reference sequence). V was clipped by 3 bases and J by 3 bases; unmatched bases: 6.

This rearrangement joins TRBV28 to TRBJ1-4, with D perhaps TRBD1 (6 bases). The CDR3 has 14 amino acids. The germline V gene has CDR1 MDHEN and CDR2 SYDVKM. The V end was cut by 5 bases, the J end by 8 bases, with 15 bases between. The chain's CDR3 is CASSPRTAREKLFF. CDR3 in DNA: TGTGCCAGCAGTCCACGGACAGCGAGAGAAAAACTGTTTTTT.

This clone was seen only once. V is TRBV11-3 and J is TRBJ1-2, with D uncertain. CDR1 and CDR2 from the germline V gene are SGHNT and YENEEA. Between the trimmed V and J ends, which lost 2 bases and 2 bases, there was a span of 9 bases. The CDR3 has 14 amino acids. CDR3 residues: CASSLRGENYGYTF. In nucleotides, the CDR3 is TGTGCCAGCAGCTTACGTGGAGAGAACTATGGCTACACCTTC.

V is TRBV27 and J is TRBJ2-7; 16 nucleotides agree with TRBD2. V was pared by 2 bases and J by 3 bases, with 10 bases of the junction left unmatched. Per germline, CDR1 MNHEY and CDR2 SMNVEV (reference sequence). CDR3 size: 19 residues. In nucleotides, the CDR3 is TGTGCCAGCAGTTTAGAACCGGGACTAGCGGGAGGGGGTGTCTACGAGCAGTACTTC. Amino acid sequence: CASSLEPGLAGGGVYEQYF.

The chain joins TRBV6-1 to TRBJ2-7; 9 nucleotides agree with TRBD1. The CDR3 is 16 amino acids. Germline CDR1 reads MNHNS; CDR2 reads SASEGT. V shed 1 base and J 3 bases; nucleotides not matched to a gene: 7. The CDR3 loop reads CASSEDPGQGLYEQYF. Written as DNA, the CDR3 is TGTGCCAGCAGTGAAGATCCGGGACAGGGACTCTACGAGCAGTACTTC.

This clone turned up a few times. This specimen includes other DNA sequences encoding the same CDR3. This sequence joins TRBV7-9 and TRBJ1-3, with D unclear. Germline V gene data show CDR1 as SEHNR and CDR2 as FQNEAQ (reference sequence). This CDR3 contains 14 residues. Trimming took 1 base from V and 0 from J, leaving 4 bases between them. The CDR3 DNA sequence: TGTGCCAGCAGCTTAGATAGCTCTGGAAACACCATATATTTT. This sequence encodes CASSLDSSGNTIYF.

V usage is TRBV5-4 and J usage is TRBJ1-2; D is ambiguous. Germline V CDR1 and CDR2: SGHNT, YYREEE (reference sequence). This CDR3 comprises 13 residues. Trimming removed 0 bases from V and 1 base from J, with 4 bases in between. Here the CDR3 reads CASSLDSNYGYTF. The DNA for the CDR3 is TGTGCCAGCAGCTTGGACAGTAACTATGGCTACACCTTC. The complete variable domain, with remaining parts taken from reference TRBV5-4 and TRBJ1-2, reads ETGVTQSPTHLIKTRGQQVTLRCSSQSGHNTVSWYQQALGQGPQFIFQYYREEENGRGNFPPRFSGLQFPNYSSELNVNALELDDSALYLCASSLDSNYGYTFGSGTRLTVV.

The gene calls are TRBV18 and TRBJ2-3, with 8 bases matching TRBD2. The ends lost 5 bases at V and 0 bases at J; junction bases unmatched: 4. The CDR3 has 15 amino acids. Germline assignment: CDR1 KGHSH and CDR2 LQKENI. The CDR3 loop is CASSKTSGSTDTQYF. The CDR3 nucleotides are TGTGCCAGCTCAAAAACTAGCGGAAGCACAGATACGCAGTATTTT.

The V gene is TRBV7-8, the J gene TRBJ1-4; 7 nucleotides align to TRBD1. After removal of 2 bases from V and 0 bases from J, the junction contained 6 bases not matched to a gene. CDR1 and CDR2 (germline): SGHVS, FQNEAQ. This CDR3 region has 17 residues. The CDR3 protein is CASSLRTGVATNEKLFF. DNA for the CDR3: TGTGCCAGCAGCTTACGAACAGGGGTAGCAACTAATGAAAAACTGTTTTTT.